The 21 T cell receptor beta chains presented below share a single source sample, sequenced in a study of shared clonotypes between healthy human individuals. Data came from immunoSEQ multiplex PCR; TCRdb stores just in-frame clones and leaves some out. Of 2 million to 2.5 million clones detected, 85% to 95% appear once; the ten largest clones hold 0.3% to 0.4%. The sequencing input was naive CD4+ T cells from PBMCs. The subset denotes: CD45RA+ positively selected. The source is a man in his late teens or twenties in good health. Some clones in this sample may be carry-over from other donors' samples.

V usage is TRBV4-2 and J usage is TRBJ2-1, with 8 bases fitting TRBD2. Losses at the gene ends were 3 bases for V and 9 bases for J; bases not matched to a gene: 10. Germline assignment: CDR1 LGHNA and CDR2 YNFKEQ. The CDR3 has 15 residues. DNA for the CDR3: TGTGCCAGCAGCCAGACCGGGACTAGGGCGGGTGAGCAGTTCTTC. The encoded protein is CASSQTGTRAGEQFF.

The gene calls are TRBV7-2 and TRBJ2-1; a weak D match, TRBD2 (5 bases). This CDR3 is 15 amino acids long. V was cut by 6 bases and J by 2 bases, with 14 bases left in between. In germline, CDR1 is SGHTA, CDR2 FQGNSA. Written as DNA, the CDR3 is TGTGCCAGCAGGCGAACTAGATCCACCTACAATGAGCAGTTCTTC. Translating gives CASRRTRSTYNEQFF.

The rearrangement uses TRBV9 and TRBJ1-2, with D perhaps TRBD1 (5 bases). Germline V lookup: CDR1 SGDLS, CDR2 YYNGEE. The germline V and J ends were trimmed by 3 bases and 5 bases, with 11 bases remaining between them. This CDR3 comprises 13 residues. CDR3 coding DNA: TGTGCCAGCAGCGCCGGGGCGGGGTATGGCTACACCTTC. It is translated as CASSAGAGYGYTF.

The rearrangement joins TRBV30 to TRBJ2-1; the match to TRBD2 covers 8 bases. There are 16 residues in the CDR3. J lost 3 bases, V lost 3 bases, and 10 bases had no gene match. Germline V gives CDR1 GTSNPN, CDR2 SVGIG (reference sequence). CDR3 DNA: TGTGCCTGGAGACACCTTCGGGCGGGGGGCTACAATGAGCAGTTCTTC. It translates to CAWRHLRAGGYNEQFF.

V usage is TRBV20-1 and J usage is TRBJ1-2, with a possible D match to TRBD1 (5 bases). CDR3 length: 10 amino acids. V dropped 8 bases and J dropped 8 bases, with 12 bases sitting between them. From germline, CDR1 is DFQATT and CDR2 SNEGSKA (reference sequence). In DNA form, the CDR3 reads TGCAGTACTCAGGGTTGGGGCTACACCTTC. Protein product: CSTQGWGYTF.

As regards this clone: In the same sample, other DNA sequences code for this CDR3. The DNA for the CDR3 is TGTGCCAGCAGCGTCACGGGACAGGGGAACACTGAAGCTTTCTTT. This codes for CASSVTGQGNTEAFF. This chain uses TRBV9 with TRBJ1-1, with 9 nucleotides matching TRBD1. Germline CDR1 is SGDLS and CDR2 is YYNGEE. This CDR3 contains 15 residues. V lost 2 bases to trimming and J lost 1 base; unmatched junction nucleotides: 3.

The chain employs TRBV5-6 and TRBJ1-1; D unclear. Trimming pared 1 base from V and 1 base from J, leaving 5 bases between. The CDR3 is 13 amino acids. Germline V gene sequence: CDR1 SGHDT, CDR2 YYEEEE. CDR3 loop: CASSLNSNTEAFF. The CDR3, as DNA: TGTGCCAGCAGCTTGAATTCGAACACTGAAGCTTTCTTT.

This clone was counted once. The genes are TRBV5-8 and TRBJ1-1; D might be TRBD1 (6 bases). The V gene's germline CDR1 is SGHTS and CDR2 YDEGEE. Trimming took off 5 bases at V and 4 bases at J, with 12 bases between the two ends. This CDR3 spans 13 amino acids. The CDR3: CASRRAGATEAFF. The CDR3 DNA is TGTGCCAGCAGGCGTGCGGGGGCCACTGAAGCTTTCTTT.

The rearrangement links TRBV28 to TRBJ2-2; D gene ambiguous. CDR3 length equals 13 residues. Germline CDR1 and CDR2: MDHEN and SYDVKM. CDR3: CVSSRQDTGELFF. CDR3 in DNA: TGTGTCAGTTCACGGCAGGACACCGGGGAGCTGTTTTTT.

The chain joins TRBV27 to TRBJ2-4, with D perhaps TRBD1 (6 bases). This CDR3 has 17 amino acids. Germline V lookup: CDR1 MNHEY, CDR2 SMNVEV (reference sequence). Trimming shortened V by 3 bases and J by 0 bases, and 15 bases separated the two germline ends. CDR3 in DNA: TGTGCCAGCAGTTTTTTAGGGGGTAGCCTAGCCAAAAACATTCAGTACTTC. This translates into CASSFLGGSLAKNIQYF.

V is TRBV5-8 and J is TRBJ2-5, with D possibly TRBD2 on 5 matching bases. Per the germline V gene, CDR1 is SGHTS and CDR2 is YDEGEE. The V gene lost 2 bases and the J gene lost 4 bases, with 15 bases spanning the gap. The CDR3 is made up of 15 amino acids. The CDR3 here is CASSLWAPGSETQYF. DNA of the CDR3: TGTGCCAGCAGCTTATGGGCCCCGGGGTCAGAGACCCAGTACTTC.

The V and J genes are TRBV7-8 and TRBJ1-1; D gene unclear. V lost 5 bases, J lost 1 base, and 20 bases lay in between. Per the germline V gene, CDR1 is SGHVS and CDR2 is FQNEAQ. The CDR3 contains 17 residues. CDR3 DNA: TGTGCCAGCAGCAATCGGCGCAGTGGATTCAGGAACACTGAAGCTTTCTTT. The encoded protein is CASSNRRSGFRNTEAFF.

The chain carries TRBV7-3 and TRBJ2-2; a possible D gene is TRBD2 (5 bases). V lost 1 base, J lost 6 bases, and 12 bases lay in between. This CDR3 is 15 amino acids long. The germline V gene has CDR1 SGHTA and CDR2 FQGTGA. For the CDR3, the DNA is TGTGCCAGCAGCTTAATCTCTACTAGTCCCGGGGAGCTGTTTTTT. Its translation is CASSLISTSPGELFF.

The J gene is TRBJ2-7, the V gene TRBV5-1, with D tentatively TRBD2 (5 bases). The CDR3 loop spans 15 amino acids. V dropped 1 base and J dropped 0 bases, with 11 bases sitting between them. Germline V CDR1 and CDR2: SGHRS, YFSETQ. The CDR3, as DNA: TGCGCCAGCAGCTTGTCTCCGGAGGTCTCCTACGAGCAGTACTTC. Protein sequence: CASSLSPEVSYEQYF.

This clone was observed a single time. The V and J genes are TRBV5-1 and TRBJ2-4; D is perhaps TRBD1 (6 bases). With 0 bases removed from V and 4 bases from J, the gap between germline ends came to 11 bases. Germline V CDR1 and CDR2: SGHRS, YFSETQ. This CDR3 contains 15 residues. CDR3 DNA sequence: TGCGCCAGCAGCTTGGCCACAGGGCCGAAAAACATTCAGTACTTC. This translates into CASSLATGPKNIQYF.

With regard to this clone: Other DNA sequences in the sample encode the same CDR3. This chain connects TRBV7-9 to TRBJ2-1, with D uncertain. In germline, CDR1 is SEHNR, CDR2 FQNEAQ (reference sequence). V shed 3 bases and J shed 5 bases, with 5 bases lying between them. This CDR3 spans 12 amino acids. CDR3 region: CASSFSHNEQFF. CDR3 bases: TGTGCCAGCAGCTTTTCCCACAATGAGCAGTTCTTC.

The chain uses TRBV29-1 and TRBJ2-1; perhaps TRBD2 as D (5 bases). The germline gives CDR1 SQVTM, CDR2 ANQGSEA. The germline V and J ends were trimmed by 4 bases and 12 bases, with 13 bases remaining between them. CDR3 length: 11 amino acids. CDR3 protein: CSVAQHSGQFF. The CDR3 region has the DNA TGCAGCGTTGCTCAGCACAGCGGGCAGTTCTTC.

The chain is built from TRBV15 and TRBJ1-1, with D maybe TRBD1 (5 bases). The germline V gene has CDR1 LNHNV and CDR2 YYDKDF (reference sequence). The length of the CDR3 is 15 residues. The V end lost 0 bases, the J end lost 9 bases, and 17 bases lay between the germline ends. The CDR3 bases are TGTGCCACCAGCAGAGAGTGGGCAGGGCATGATCAAGCTTTCTTT. It encodes CATSREWAGHDQAFF.

The chain joins TRBV5-8 to TRBJ2-5, with 8 bases fitting TRBD2. V dropped 6 bases and J dropped 5; count of bases not matched to a gene: 12. Germline CDR1 is SGHTS and CDR2 is YDEGEE. This CDR3 has 15 amino acids. The chain's CDR3 is CASNPRFGGGETQYF. The DNA for the CDR3 is TGTGCCAGCAACCCCCGTTTTGGCGGGGGGGAGACCCAGTACTTC.

J is TRBJ2-4 and V is TRBV19; TRBD1 agrees at 9 bases. The germline V gene has CDR1 LNHDA and CDR2 SQIVND (reference sequence). This CDR3 comprises 15 residues. Germline trimming cut 7 bases from V and 1 base from J; bases unmatched to any gene: 5. The DNA for the CDR3 is TGTGCCAGTACCCCACAGGGGGCTGCCAAAAACATTCAGTACTTC. It codes for CASTPQGAAKNIQYF.

Turning to this clone: A read error may account for a junction end that differs from germline. V and J are TRBV5-4 and TRBJ2-3; 7 bases map to TRBD2. CDR1 and CDR2 from the germline V gene are SGHNT and YYREEE (reference sequence). The CDR3 extends over 17 amino acids. The CDR3 reads CASTLEAGGGGADTQYF. In nucleotides, the CDR3 is TGTGCCAGCACCTTGGAGGCTGGGGGGGGAGGTGCAGATACGCAGTATTTT.